These 14 T cell receptor beta chains were sequenced from one sample in a study of blood T cell repertoires in COVID-19. The protocol was immunoSEQ multiplex PCR, while the TCRdb copy is restricted to in-frame clones and leaves out a portion. The data contain 15,000 to 20,000 clones, 80% to 90% of them singletons. Sequenced material: peripheral blood. These receptor sequences come from a human donor with active COVID-19. The donor label of this sample is uncertain.

This rearrangement joins TRBV7-9 to TRBJ2-3, with D perhaps TRBD2 (6 bases). Germline loops: CDR1 SEHNR, CDR2 FQNEAQ (reference sequence). The CDR3 loop spans 15 amino acids. The V end lost 1 base, the J end lost 0 bases, and 8 bases lay between the germline ends. CDR3 sequence reads: CASSLDGGSTDTQYF. The CDR3 nucleotides read TGTGCCAGCAGCTTAGACGGGGGTAGCACAGATACGCAGTATTTT.

This clone was seen more than once but under ten times. This chain links TRBV4-3 with TRBJ1-3; D unresolved. V gave up 1 base and J gave up 2 bases, with 9 bases separating them. The CDR3 sequence is 15 residues long. CDR1 LGHNA and CDR2 YSLEER come from the germline V gene. CDR3 coding DNA: TGCGCCAGCAGCCAAGCCCCACAGCCTGGAAACACCATATATTTT. Amino acid sequence: CASSQAPQPGNTIYF.

The V call is TRBV7-3, the J call TRBJ2-1, with D maybe TRBD2 (6 bases). Trimming took off 5 bases at V and 2 bases at J, with 13 bases between the two ends. The CDR3 totals 15 residues. The germline V gene encodes CDR1 SGHTA and CDR2 FQGTGA. The CDR3 bases are TGTGCCAGCAGCCGTTCGGGACTGACCTACAATGAGCAGTTCTTC. Translated: CASSRSGLTYNEQFF.

The V gene is TRBV5-4, the J gene TRBJ1-6, with a tentative D call TRBD1 (5 bases). Trimming removed 0 bases at V and 4 bases at J, with 5 bases between. Germline lookup yields CDR1 SGHNT and CDR2 YYREEE (reference sequence). The CDR3 is 14 residues long. The CDR3 here is CASSLDRYNSPLHF. CDR3 DNA sequence: TGTGCCAGCAGCTTGGACAGGTATAATTCACCCCTCCACTTT.

This chain links TRBV6-1 with TRBJ1-2; D gene unclear. Germline assignment: CDR1 MNHNS and CDR2 SASEGT. Trimming shortened V by 1 base and J by 8 bases, and 14 bases separated the two germline ends. The CDR3 spans 14 residues. The CDR3, as DNA: TGTGCCAGCAGTGAAGTCTTGGCTTCGGGAGGCTACACCTTC. Its protein product is CASSEVLASGGYTF.

The rearrangement joins TRBV4-3 to TRBJ2-3, with D perhaps TRBD1 (5 bases). Trimming cost V 0 bases and J 4 bases, with 14 bases left between them. The germline CDR1 and CDR2 sequences are LGHNA and YSLEER. CDR3 length: 16 amino acids. DNA for the CDR3: TGCGCCAGCAGCCAAGATGGCAGGGCAGGTCCAGATACGCAGTATTTT. Its protein product is CASSQDGRAGPDTQYF.

This clone was counted between two and nine times. This chain links TRBV6-2 or TRBV6-3 with TRBJ2-7, with TRBD1 as a possible D gene (5 bases). The V and J ends lost 2 bases and 2 bases respectively, with 7 bases between them. The CDR3 is 13 amino acids. Germline assignment: CDR1 MNHEY and CDR2 SVGEGT. The CDR3 nucleotides are TGTGCCAGCAGTTACGACAGTACCTACGAGCAGTACTTC. It is translated as CASSYDSTYEQYF.

The chain recombines TRBV7-9 with TRBJ2-1; TRBD2 is a possible D gene (5 bases). CDR3 length equals 15 residues. Germline V CDR1 and CDR2: SEHNR, FQNEAQ (reference sequence). V was cut by 3 bases and J by 0 bases, with 9 bases left in between. The CDR3 DNA sequence: TGTGCCAGCAGCTTGAGTGGGAGCTCCTACAATGAGCAGTTCTTC. It encodes CASSLSGSSYNEQFF.

The chain is built from TRBV27 and TRBJ1-2; weak D call: TRBD1 (6 bases). Trimming stripped 4 bases from V and 1 base from J, with 19 bases between. The CDR3 has 17 amino acids. CDR1 is MNHEY, CDR2 SMNVEV, per germline (reference sequence). The CDR3 reads CASSSISQGLYNYGYTF. CDR3 DNA sequence: TGTGCCAGCAGTTCCATATCCCAGGGGCTGTATAACTATGGCTACACCTTC.

The V call is TRBV19, the J call TRBJ1-1, with D unresolved. The germline CDR1 and CDR2 sequences are LNHDA and SQIVND (reference sequence). The CDR3 length is 13 residues. V gave up 2 bases and J gave up 3 bases, with 7 bases separating them. The CDR3 spells CASSIRGDTEAFF. For the CDR3, the DNA is TGTGCCAGTAGTATACGGGGAGACACTGAAGCTTTCTTT. Based on the CDR3 plus reference TRBV19 and TRBJ1-1, the full variable domain is DGGITQSPKYLFRKEGQNVTLSCEQNLNHDAMYWYRQDPGQGLRLIYYSQIVNDFQKGDIAEGYSVSREKKESFPLTVTSAQKNPTAFYLCASSIRGDTEAFFGQGTRLTVV.

The gene calls are TRBV24-1 and TRBJ2-3; maybe TRBD2 (7 bases). CDR3 size: 15 residues. V was clipped by 0 bases and J by 4 bases, with 10 bases between them. Germline assignment: CDR1 KGHDR and CDR2 SFDVKD. CDR3 protein: CATSDLGGGSDTQYF. The CDR3 coding sequence is TGTGCCACCAGTGATTTGGGGGGGGGCTCAGATACGCAGTATTTT.

The chain joins TRBV3-1 (or the pseudogene TRBV3-2) to TRBJ2-2, with D possibly TRBD2 on 5 matching bases. CDR1 LGHDT and CDR2 YNNKEL come from the germline V gene (reference sequence). V was clipped by 1 base and J by 0 bases, with 15 bases between them. The CDR3 is 18 amino acids. Written as DNA, the CDR3 is TGTGCCAGCAGCCAAGGTGCTACGGTGAGGGCGAACACCGGGGAGCTGTTTTTT. Translated: CASSQGATVRANTGELFF.

The V call is TRBV27, the J call TRBJ1-6; the match to TRBD1 covers 9 bases. Germline V gene data show CDR1 as MNHEY and CDR2 as SMNVEV (reference sequence). The CDR3 sequence is 15 residues long. V lost 6 bases, J lost 5 bases, and 5 bases stayed unmatched. The CDR3 region has the DNA TGTGCCAGCAGAACGACAGGGGGGGATAATTCACCCCTCCACTTT. Translating it yields CASRTTGGDNSPLHF.

This CDR3 is CASSLGEVRFPDTQYF. The CDR3 DNA is TGTGCCAGCAGTCTAGGGGAGGTGAGGTTTCCAGATACGCAGTATTTT. V gene TRBV27 combines with J gene TRBJ2-3; possibly TRBD2 for D (6 bases). The V gene lost 5 bases and the J gene lost 4 bases, with 19 bases spanning the gap. The germline CDR1 and CDR2 sequences are MNHEY and SMNVEV (reference sequence). CDR3 length: 16 amino acids.